These T cell receptor beta chains were read from a single sample in a study of cytomegalovirus exposure and HLA in healthy donors. Method: immunoSEQ multiplex PCR; TCRdb's copy keeps in-frame clones and lacks some. Here the sample spans 30,000 to 40,000 clones, about 93% being singletons. Sequenced sample: PBMCs. These receptors were obtained from a man younger than 35 in good health and CMV-seronegative. The CDR3 runs from the conserved cysteine through the conserved F or W. A D gene is named only where the DNA matches it firmly. Rows give clone size only sometimes, using once, few, many, or a class for an expanded clone.

>TRBJ2-7|TRBD2|-|15|TRBV6-5
TGTGCCAGCAGTCTTACAGCCGGGACTAAATACGAGCAGTACTTC
CASSLTAGTKYEQYF
>TRBJ2-7|-|-|11|TRBV20-1
TGCAGTGGGGCAGGGAAGTACGAGCAGTACTTC
CSGAGKYEQYF
>TRBJ2-5|-|once|15|TRBV28
TGTGCCAGCAGTTCCAGGGGGGAATGGGAAGAGACCCAGTACTTC
CASSSRGEWEETQYF
>TRBJ1-2|TRBD1|-|19|TRBV27
TGTGCCAGCAGTTTTGCGGGTACGGGACAGGGGTCTCCGCCCTATGGCTACACCTTC
CASSFAGTGQGSPPYGYTF
>TRBJ2-1|TRBD1|-|16|TRBV19
TGTGCCAGTAGTATTCGTGGGACAGGGAGAGGCAATGAGCAGTTCTTC
CASSIRGTGRGNEQFF
>TRBJ2-6|TRBD1|-|17|TRBV19
TGTGCCAGTAGTTCAGGACAGGGGGTAGCTGGGGCCAACGTCCTGACTTTC
CASSSGQGVAGANVLTF
>TRBJ1-1|-|-|11|TRBV6-5
TGTGCCAGCAGGACCCCGGGGGAGGCTTTCTTT
CASRTPGEAFF
>TRBJ2-2|TRBD2|-|16|TRBV27
TGTGCCAGCACCCCCTGGGCGGGAGTGGACACCGGGGAGCTGTTTTTT
CASTPWAGVDTGELFF
>TRBJ1-6|TRBD1|-|16|TRBV9
TGTGCCAGCAGCGCGAGGACAGGCCTAACTGGGTCACCCCTCCACTTT
CASSARTGLTGSPLHF
>TRBJ2-5|-|-|14|TRBV5-1
TGCGCCAGCAGCTTGGTCCTAGCTCAGGAGACCCAGTACTTC
CASSLVLAQETQYF
>TRBJ2-6|TRBD1|once|18|TRBV5-6
TGTGCCAGCACCGTTCGGGACAGGGGATTCTCTGGGGCCAACGTCCTGACTTTC
CASTVRDRGFSGANVLTF
>TRBJ1-2|-|-|13|TRBV10-1
TGCGCCAGCAGTGATCAGGGGAACTATGGCTACACCTTC
CASSDQGNYGYTF
>TRBJ1-2|-|-|15|TRBV6-6
TGTGCCAGCAACGAGAGGGGACACCTTAACTATGGCTACACCTTC
CASNERGHLNYGYTF
>TRBJ2-7|-|-|11|TRBV18
TGTGCCAGCTCACGAGGGAACGAGCAGTACTTC
CASSRGNEQYF
>TRBJ2-7|TRBD1|-|16|TRBV6-6
TGTGCCAGCAGCTCGCACACCGGGACAGGGATCTACGAGCAGTACTTC
CASSSHTGTGIYEQYF
>TRBJ2-7|TRBD1|-|15|TRBV4-1
TGCGCCAGCAGCCAAGAGGGGGACAGGGGTTACGAGCAGTACTTC
CASSQEGDRGYEQYF
>TRBJ2-6|-|-|12|TRBV2
TGTGCCAGCAGTTATGGGGCCAACGTCCTGACTTTC
CASSYGANVLTF
>TRBJ2-7|TRBD1|-|14|TRBV9
TGTGCCAGCAGCGTCGGACAGGGGAAGTACGAGCAGTACTTC
CASSVGQGKYEQYF
>TRBJ2-7|TRBD2|-|15|TRBV6-1
TGTGCCACCGAATTTTGGGCTAGCGGGAGCTACGAGCAGTACTTC
CATEFWASGSYEQYF
>TRBJ2-7|TRBD2|-|13|TRBV30
TGTGCCTGGAGAGGACTAGGGGCCTACGAGCAGTACTTC
CAWRGLGAYEQYF
>TRBJ2-1|-|-|16|TRBV11-2
TGTGCCAGCAGCCTAGCGACAGGTCAGCTAGTCAATGAGCAGTTCTTC
CASSLATGQLVNEQFF
>TRBJ1-2|TRBD1|-|15|TRBV19
TGTGCCAGTAGTACCGAGACAGGGTTGAACTATGGCTACACCTTC
CASSTETGLNYGYTF
>TRBJ2-3|-|-|16|TRBV5-1
TGCGCCAGCAGCTTGTCCGGCCCCACAGGGTCAGATACGCAGTATTTT
CASSLSGPTGSDTQYF
>TRBJ2-1|-|-|16|TRBV19
TGTGCCAGTAGTAGGGACTTTGGGGGGTCGTACAATGAGCAGTTCTTC
CASSRDFGGSYNEQFF
>TRBJ2-3|TRBD2|once|18|TRBV10-1
TGCGCCAGCAGTGAGTGGGGGCTAGCGGGAGCGATGACAGATACGCAGTATTTT
CASSEWGLAGAMTDTQYF
>TRBJ2-1|-|-|18|TRBV19
TGTGCCAGTAGTACCCCTTCGAATGCCCGGGGTTTGTACAATGAGCAGTTCTTC
CASSTPSNARGLYNEQFF
>TRBJ2-4|TRBD1|-|16|TRBV6-1
TGTGCCAGCAGTGAAGGGGACAGGGGGCTCTTGAACATTCAGTACTTC
CASSEGDRGLLNIQYF
>TRBJ1-2|-|-|13|TRBV30
TGTGCCTGGAGTGGGGGGGGCGGCTATGGCTACACCTTC
CAWSGGGGYGYTF
>TRBJ1-6|-|once|13|TRBV19
TGTGCCAGTACCCCCGGGTTGGGTTCACCCCTCCACTTT
CASTPGLGSPLHF
>TRBJ1-2|-|-|13|TRBV30
TGTGCCTGGACCCGCCAGTCTCTCAGAGGCTACACCTTC
CAWTRQSLRGYTF
>TRBJ2-3|TRBD2|once|14|TRBV4-1
TGCGCCAGCTCGAGCGGGGGGAGCACAGATACGCAGTATTTT
CASSSGGSTDTQYF
>TRBJ1-6|TRBD1|-|15|TRBV25-1
TGTGCCAGCAGTGAGGGGACAGTCAGTAATTCACCCCTCCACTTT
CASSEGTVSNSPLHF
>TRBJ2-7|-|once|14|TRBV7-2
TGTGCCAGCAGCTTATCCCAGGGCTCCTACGAGCAGTACTTC
CASSLSQGSYEQYF
>TRBJ2-1|-|-|15|TRBV9
TGTGCCAGCAGCGTAGATGGGGGCCCCCTTGATGAGCAGTTCTTC
CASSVDGGPLDEQFF
>TRBJ1-1|-|few|13|TRBV28
TGTGCCAGCAGTTCTCCGGGACACCGGGCTGCTTTCTTT
CASSSPGHRAAFF
>TRBJ2-1|-|-|14|TRBV6-5
TGTGCCAGCAGTTCCCAAGGGGCTGGCAATGAGCAGTTCTTC
CASSSQGAGNEQFF